This note documents a single T cell receptor (beta chain) sequence. Its antigen is unidentified. This sample stems from a study of T cell responses to AZD1222 COVID-19 vaccine. As for the study in general: Whether given at about 4 or about 12 weeks, second doses were pooled. Notes on the study in general: The study found Spike-specific TCR breadth and depth rose after two AZD1222 doses. Most donors were white British, females outnumbered males, and clonal diversity was possibly underestimated. Repertoire samples came only from after the peak T cell response.

Repertoires were generated with immunoSEQ multiplex PCR, while TCRdb's copy carries only in-frame clones and drops some. The sample holds under 110,000 clones, 90% seen once. The CDR3 runs to 15 residues. V lost 5 bases and J lost 2; bases outside the gene matches: 8. Germline lookup yields CDR1 SGHNT and CDR2 YYREEE (reference sequence). The chain employs TRBV5-4 and TRBJ1-1; 8 nucleotides line up with TRBD1. The TCR sequence derives from an adult in good health. The sample here was peripheral blood, taken on day 0 of AZD1222 vaccination. The chain's CDR3 is CASRQSDRGNTEAFF. Here the CDR3 DNA reads TGTGCCAGCAGACAATCCGACAGGGGAAACACTGAAGCTTTCTTT.